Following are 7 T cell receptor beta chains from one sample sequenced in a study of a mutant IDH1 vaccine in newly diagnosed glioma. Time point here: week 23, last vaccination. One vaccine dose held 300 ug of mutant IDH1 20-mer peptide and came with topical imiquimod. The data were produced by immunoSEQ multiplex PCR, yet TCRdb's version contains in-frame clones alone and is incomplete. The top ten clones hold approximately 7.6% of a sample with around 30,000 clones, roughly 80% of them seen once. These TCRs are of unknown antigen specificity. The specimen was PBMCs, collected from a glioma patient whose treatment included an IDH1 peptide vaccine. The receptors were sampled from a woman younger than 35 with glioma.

CDR3 amino acids: CASSFRDTQYF. The CDR3 DNA reads TGTGCCAGCAGCTTTCGGGATACGCAGTATTTT. V and J are TRBV14 and TRBJ2-3; D gene ambiguous. The CDR3 is made up of 11 amino acids. Germline CDR1 SGHDN, CDR2 FVKESK. V lost 5 bases, J lost 6 bases, and 6 bases lay in between.

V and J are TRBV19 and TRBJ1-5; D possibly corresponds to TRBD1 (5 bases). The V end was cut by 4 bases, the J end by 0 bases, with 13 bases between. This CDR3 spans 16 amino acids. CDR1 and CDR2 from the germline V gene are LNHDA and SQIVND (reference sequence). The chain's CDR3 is CASSTLRQTSNQPQHF. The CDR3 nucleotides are TGTGCCAGTAGTACCCTACGACAGACTAGCAATCAGCCCCAGCATTTT.

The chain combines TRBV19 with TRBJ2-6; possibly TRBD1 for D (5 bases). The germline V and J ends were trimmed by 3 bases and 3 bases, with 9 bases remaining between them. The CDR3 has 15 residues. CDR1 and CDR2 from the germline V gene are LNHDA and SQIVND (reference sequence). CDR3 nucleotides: TGTGCCAGTAGTATTTCAGGGAATGGGGCCAACGTCCTGACTTTC. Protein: CASSISGNGANVLTF.

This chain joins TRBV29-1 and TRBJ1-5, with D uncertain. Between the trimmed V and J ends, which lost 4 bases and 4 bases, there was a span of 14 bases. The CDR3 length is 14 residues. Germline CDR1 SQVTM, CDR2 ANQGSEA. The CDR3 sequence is CSVAELGRNQPQHF. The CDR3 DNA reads TGCAGCGTTGCGGAGTTAGGACGGAATCAGCCCCAGCATTTT.

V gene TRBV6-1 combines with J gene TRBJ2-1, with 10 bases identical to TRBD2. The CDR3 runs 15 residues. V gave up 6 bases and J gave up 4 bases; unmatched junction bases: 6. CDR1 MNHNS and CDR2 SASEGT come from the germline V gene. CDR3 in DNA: TGTGCCAGCAGACCTCTAGCGGGAGCATACAATGAGCAGTTCTTC. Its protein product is CASRPLAGAYNEQFF.

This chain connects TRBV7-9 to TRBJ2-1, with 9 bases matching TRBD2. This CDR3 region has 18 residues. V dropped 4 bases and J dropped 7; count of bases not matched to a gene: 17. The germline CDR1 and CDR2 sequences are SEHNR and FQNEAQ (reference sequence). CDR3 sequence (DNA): TGTGCCAGCAGCTCGACTCCTAGCGGGGACCTCCTGGGGAATGAGCAGTTCTTC. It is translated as CASSSTPSGDLLGNEQFF.

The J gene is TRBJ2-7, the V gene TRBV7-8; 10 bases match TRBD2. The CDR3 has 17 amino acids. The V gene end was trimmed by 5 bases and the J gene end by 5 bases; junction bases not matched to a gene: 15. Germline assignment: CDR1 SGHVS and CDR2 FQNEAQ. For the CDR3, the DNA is TGTGCCAGCAGCCCGCGCTTAGCGGGAGGCCTTGTCCACGAGCAGTACTTC. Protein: CASSPRLAGGLVHEQYF.